The 29 T cell receptor beta chains reported below all come from one sample, sequenced in a study of blood T cell repertoires in COVID-19. This table comes from immunoSEQ multiplex PCR, and its TCRdb copy is limited to in-frame clones, with some not included. The sample consists of about 170,000 clones, approximately 85% of them appearing once. Sequenced input: peripheral blood. These receptors were taken from a man older than 75 with COVID-19, enrolled during active disease.

Only a few counts were recorded for this clone. V usage is TRBV6-2 or TRBV6-3 and J usage is TRBJ1-5; no firm D call. V lost 6 bases to trimming and J lost 6 bases, with 12 bases between them. From germline, CDR1 is MNHEY and CDR2 SVGEGT. The CDR3 length is 13 residues. CDR3 amino acids: CASSYYNRQPQHF. The CDR3 region has the DNA TGTGCCAGCAGCTATTATAATCGTCAGCCCCAGCATTTT.

The chain joins TRBV19 to TRBJ1-5; TRBD1 matches at 8 bases. This CDR3 has 15 amino acids. Germline V lookup: CDR1 LNHDA, CDR2 SQIVND (reference sequence). Trimming took 4 bases from V and 6 from J; bases not matched to a gene: 8. The CDR3 DNA reads TGTGCCAGTAGTAGGGGCAGGGGGCAAGGTCAGCCCCAGCATTTT. It specifies CASSRGRGQGQPQHF.

J is TRBJ2-3 and V is TRBV5-1, with TRBD2 matching 12 bases. The junction had 2 bases not matched to a gene; V was cut back by 0 bases and J by 0 bases. The germline V gene has CDR1 SGHRS and CDR2 YFSETQ. The CDR3 loop spans 17 amino acids. The CDR3 DNA follows: TGCGCCAGCAGCTTGGCACTAGCGGGGGGCAGCACAGATACGCAGTATTTT. As protein: CASSLALAGGSTDTQYF.

V usage is TRBV7-9 and J usage is TRBJ1-3; D is perhaps TRBD1 (5 bases). The length of the CDR3 is 15 residues. The V gene's germline CDR1 is SEHNR and CDR2 FQNEAQ (reference sequence). Trimming stripped 3 bases from V and 4 bases from J, with 13 bases between. The CDR3 protein is CASSLGGGAGNTIYF. The CDR3, as DNA: TGTGCCAGCAGCTTGGGCGGGGGAGCCGGAAACACCATATATTTT.

This chain links TRBV28 with TRBJ1-2, with 10 positions matching TRBD1. Germline V gene sequence: CDR1 MDHEN, CDR2 SYDVKM. V was pared by 2 bases and J by 8 bases, with 8 bases of the junction left unmatched. This CDR3 has 15 residues. In nucleotides, the CDR3 is TGTGCCAGCAGTTTAGGGACAGGGGTTCGTATAGGCTACACCTTC. Translating gives CASSLGTGVRIGYTF.

The gene calls are TRBV18 and TRBJ1-3; D not resolved. Germline CDR1 KGHSH, CDR2 LQKENI. Trimming left V 3 bases short and J 0 bases short, with 6 bases between. The CDR3 extends over 14 amino acids. CDR3 nucleotides: TGTGCCAGCTCACCGGAGAGCTCTGGAAACACCATATATTTT. Its protein product is CASSPESSGNTIYF.

V usage is TRBV28 and J usage is TRBJ1-3, with 7 bases identical to TRBD1. V lost 8 bases to trimming and J lost 0 bases; unmatched junction nucleotides: 7. CDR1 and CDR2 from the germline V gene are MDHEN and SYDVKM. The CDR3 totals 15 residues. The CDR3 DNA follows: TGTGCCAGCCACACCCGACAGGGCTCTGGAAACACCATATATTTT. This codes for CASHTRQGSGNTIYF.

CDR3 DNA sequence: TGTGCCAGTAGTCTGCAAGCTTCGAACACTGAAGCTTTCTTT. Protein sequence: CASSLQASNTEAFF. The chain is built from TRBV19 and TRBJ1-1; D call uncertain. Germline CDR1 reads LNHDA; CDR2 reads SQIVND (reference sequence). The CDR3 has 14 amino acids. V was pared by 5 bases and J by 1 base, with 11 bases between.

The chain carries TRBV18 and TRBJ2-3; 11 positions agree with TRBD2. This CDR3 has 16 amino acids. Germline CDR1 reads KGHSH; CDR2 reads LQKENI. The J segment lost 1 base and the V segment lost 3 bases, leaving 3 bases of the junction unmatched. The CDR3 DNA sequence: TGTGCCAGCTCACCCCCGGGACTAGCGGGCACAGATACGCAGTATTTT. It encodes CASSPPGLAGTDTQYF.

The V call is TRBV6-5, the J call TRBJ1-1; no clear D gene. V lost 6 bases and J lost 1, with 12 bases in between. Germline CDR1 and CDR2: MNHEY and SVGAGI. There are 14 residues in the CDR3. CDR3 sequence (DNA): TGTGCCAGCAGCCACGGTGCGGCGAACACTGAAGCTTTCTTT. It specifies CASSHGAANTEAFF.

This chain connects TRBV29-1 to TRBJ1-2, with D maybe TRBD1 (5 bases). From germline, CDR1 is SQVTM and CDR2 ANQGSEA. Trimming removed 1 base from V and 7 bases from J, with 16 bases in between. The CDR3 covers 14 residues. This CDR3 reads CSVEGPGGSVGYTF. In DNA form, the CDR3 reads TGCAGCGTTGAAGGGCCGGGGGGAAGTGTTGGCTACACCTTC. The full variable domain, with the rest looked up from reference TRBV29-1 and TRBJ1-2, is SAVISQKPSRDICQRGTSLTIQCQVDSQVTMMFWYRQQPGQSLTLIATANQGSEATYESGFVIDKFPISRPNLTFSTLTVSNMSPEDSSIYLCSVEGPGGSVGYTFGSGTRLTVV.

The chain employs TRBV19 and TRBJ1-6, with a possible D match to TRBD1 (6 bases). Trimming cost V 8 bases and J 12 bases, with 14 bases left between them. The CDR3 consists of 12 residues. Germline V gene data show CDR1 as LNHDA and CDR2 as SQIVND (reference sequence). In DNA form, the CDR3 reads TGTGCCAGTCGAAGGCCAGGGGAACCCCTCCACTTT. It yields the protein CASRRPGEPLHF.

This chain's CDR3 is CASSLATGMNTEAFF. The DNA for the CDR3 is TGTGCCAGCAGTTTAGCGACAGGGATGAACACTGAAGCTTTCTTT. The chain combines TRBV28 with TRBJ1-1; TRBD1 aligns across 7 bases. The CDR3 is 15 amino acids. Germline V lookup: CDR1 MDHEN, CDR2 SYDVKM. Trimming removed 2 bases from V and 0 bases from J; junction bases left unmatched: 3.

V is TRBV5-4 and J is TRBJ1-1; 11 bases are shared with TRBD1. The CDR3 extends over 17 amino acids. The J segment lost 0 bases and the V segment lost 3 bases, leaving 7 bases of the junction unmatched. Per germline, CDR1 SGHNT and CDR2 YYREEE (reference sequence). The CDR3 region is CASSSGTGGILNTEAFF. In DNA form, the CDR3 reads TGTGCCAGCAGCTCTGGGACAGGGGGAATTCTGAACACTGAAGCTTTCTTT.

The rearrangement links TRBV5-6 to TRBJ2-2; 8 bases fit TRBD1. The germline gives CDR1 SGHDT, CDR2 YYEEEE. The V gene end was trimmed by 4 bases and the J gene end by 4 bases; junction bases not matched to a gene: 9. The CDR3 extends over 16 amino acids. CDR3 region: CASSPATGASTGELFF. As DNA, the CDR3 is TGTGCCAGCAGCCCTGCGACAGGGGCTTCCACCGGGGAGCTGTTTTTT.

The chain has TRBV4-1 and TRBJ2-6; 7 bases match TRBD1. CDR1 and CDR2 from the germline V gene are MGHRA and YSYEKL. The V gene end was trimmed by 2 bases and the J gene end by 3 bases; junction bases not matched to a gene: 4. The CDR3 extends over 16 amino acids. CDR3 amino acids: CASSQTTGNGANVLTF. The CDR3, as DNA: TGCGCCAGCAGCCAAACGACAGGGAATGGGGCCAACGTCCTGACTTTC.

Here the CDR3 reads CASSPRPHSQAPNTEAFF. The CDR3 coding sequence is TGTGCCAGCTCACCCAGGCCGCATTCACAAGCCCCGAACACTGAAGCTTTCTTT. The V call is TRBV18, the J call TRBJ1-1; the D is unclear. V lost 3 bases to trimming and J lost 1 base, with 21 bases between them. Germline CDR1 KGHSH, CDR2 LQKENI. The CDR3 is made up of 18 amino acids.

This rearrangement joins TRBV7-3 to TRBJ2-5, with unresolved D. There are 13 residues in the CDR3. Germline V gene data show CDR1 as SGHTA and CDR2 as FQGTGA. V shed 2 bases and J shed 4 bases, with 8 bases lying between them. CDR3 bases: TGTGCCAGCAGCTTATCGGCGGCAGAGACCCAGTACTTC. It is translated as CASSLSAAETQYF.

The chain joins TRBV20-1 to TRBJ2-7, with 9 bases that match TRBD1. Germline V CDR1 and CDR2: DFQATT, SNEGSKA (reference sequence). The CDR3 extends over 15 amino acids. The J segment lost 5 bases and the V segment lost 3 bases, leaving 11 bases of the junction unmatched. The CDR3 loop is CSASFRTGVFDEQYF. The CDR3 nucleotides are TGCAGTGCTAGTTTCCGGACAGGGGTTTTCGACGAGCAGTACTTC.

V and J are TRBV28 and TRBJ1-2, with 7 nucleotides matching TRBD1. V lost 8 bases to trimming and J lost 6 bases; unmatched junction nucleotides: 9. The CDR3 covers 13 residues. Germline V lookup: CDR1 MDHEN, CDR2 SYDVKM. This CDR3 is CASETGRVNGYTF. CDR3 nucleotide sequence: TGTGCCAGCGAGACAGGGAGAGTTAATGGCTACACCTTC.

This chain joins TRBV19 and TRBJ1-4; TRBD1 agrees at 7 bases. Germline loops: CDR1 LNHDA, CDR2 SQIVND (reference sequence). J lost 10 bases, V lost 11 bases, and 10 bases had no gene match. The CDR3 sequence is 12 residues long. CDR3 sequence: CAGYRGSGKLFF. CDR3 bases: TGTGCCGGGTACAGGGGTTCGGGAAAACTGTTTTTT.

The V and J genes are TRBV18 and TRBJ1-1, with a possible D match to TRBD1 (6 bases). The germline gives CDR1 KGHSH, CDR2 LQKENI. The V and J ends lost 8 bases and 4 bases respectively, with 17 bases between them. There are 14 residues in the CDR3. CDR3 in DNA: TGTGCCAGCACCCCGATGGGGGGGGCCACTGAAGCTTTCTTT. Protein sequence: CASTPMGGATEAFF.

The chain joins TRBV9 to TRBJ2-3; D is unresolved. Trimming removed 0 bases from V and 4 bases from J, with 18 bases in between. CDR3 length equals 17 residues. Germline CDR1 and CDR2: SGDLS and YYNGEE. CDR3 residues: CASSVAAGSNTADTQYF. DNA for the CDR3: TGTGCCAGCAGCGTAGCGGCAGGTTCGAACACGGCAGATACGCAGTATTTT.

The chain carries TRBV19 and TRBJ2-7, with D maybe TRBD2 (6 bases). Germline CDR1 and CDR2: LNHDA and SQIVND (reference sequence). This CDR3 is built from 14 residues. V shed 5 bases and J shed 2 bases, with 13 bases lying between them. The CDR3 DNA reads as TGTGCCAGTAGTCCTGGTGGGGGGACCTACGAGCAGTACTTC. Encoded protein: CASSPGGGTYEQYF.

This sequence joins TRBV14 and TRBJ2-7, with 8 nucleotides matching TRBD1. Germline V gene data show CDR1 as SGHDN and CDR2 as FVKESK. The length of the CDR3 is 15 residues. J was trimmed by 5 bases and V by 3 bases; bases with no gene match: 9. The CDR3: CASSHFQGALHEQYF. In nucleotides, the CDR3 is TGTGCCAGCAGCCACTTCCAGGGGGCTCTCCACGAGCAGTACTTC.

A note on this clone: This same CDR3 is encoded by further DNA sequences in the sample. This chain joins TRBV6-5 and TRBJ1-5; no reliable D call. V lost 5 bases, J lost 5 bases, and 10 bases lay in between. This CDR3 is built from 13 residues. The germline V gene has CDR1 MNHEY and CDR2 SVGAGI. In DNA, the CDR3 is TGTGCCAGCAGTAGAGGACTAGATCAGCCCCAGCATTTT. Its translation: CASSRGLDQPQHF.

The chain couples TRBV18 to TRBJ1-3; possibly TRBD1 for D (5 bases). The CDR3 is 16 residues long. Deletions cut 2 bases from V and 0 bases from J, with 11 bases between. Per the germline V gene, CDR1 is KGHSH and CDR2 is LQKENI. CDR3 DNA sequence: TGTGCCAGCTCACCATCTCAGGGTAACTCTGGAAACACCATATATTTT. Amino acid sequence: CASSPSQGNSGNTIYF.

This chain's CDR3 is CASSEVGTGGENTIYF. The CDR3 DNA sequence: TGTGCCAGCAGTGAAGTAGGGACAGGGGGCGAAAACACCATATATTTT. The gene calls are TRBV6-1 and TRBJ1-3; 12 bases map to TRBD1. CDR1 is MNHNS, CDR2 SASEGT, per germline. Unmatched junction bases numbered 4, after V lost 1 base and J lost 6 bases. The CDR3 is 16 residues long.

In DNA form, the CDR3 reads TGTGCCAGCAGCTCCGGGACAGGGGGATATGGCTACACCTTC. Translating it yields CASSSGTGGYGYTF. The V call is TRBV7-9, the J call TRBJ1-2, with 11 nucleotides matching TRBD1. The CDR3 has 14 residues. CDR1 is SEHNR, CDR2 FQNEAQ, per germline (reference sequence). J lost 5 bases, V lost 4 bases, and 3 bases had no gene match.